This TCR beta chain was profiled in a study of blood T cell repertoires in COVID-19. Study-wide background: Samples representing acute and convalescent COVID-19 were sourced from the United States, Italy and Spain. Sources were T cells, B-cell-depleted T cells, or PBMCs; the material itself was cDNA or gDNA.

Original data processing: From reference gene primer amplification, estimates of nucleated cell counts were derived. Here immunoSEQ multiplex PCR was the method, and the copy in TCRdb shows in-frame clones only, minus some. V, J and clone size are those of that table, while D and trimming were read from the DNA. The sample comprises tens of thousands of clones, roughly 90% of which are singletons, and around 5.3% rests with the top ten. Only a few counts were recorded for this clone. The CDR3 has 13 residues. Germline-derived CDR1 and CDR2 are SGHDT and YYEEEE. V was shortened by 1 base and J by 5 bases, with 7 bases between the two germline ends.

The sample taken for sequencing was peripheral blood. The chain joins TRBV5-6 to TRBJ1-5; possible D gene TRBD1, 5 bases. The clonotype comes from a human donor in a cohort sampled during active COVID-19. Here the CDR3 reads CASSLQGYQPQHF. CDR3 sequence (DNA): TGTGCCAGCAGCTTGCAGGGTTATCAGCCCCAGCATTTT.